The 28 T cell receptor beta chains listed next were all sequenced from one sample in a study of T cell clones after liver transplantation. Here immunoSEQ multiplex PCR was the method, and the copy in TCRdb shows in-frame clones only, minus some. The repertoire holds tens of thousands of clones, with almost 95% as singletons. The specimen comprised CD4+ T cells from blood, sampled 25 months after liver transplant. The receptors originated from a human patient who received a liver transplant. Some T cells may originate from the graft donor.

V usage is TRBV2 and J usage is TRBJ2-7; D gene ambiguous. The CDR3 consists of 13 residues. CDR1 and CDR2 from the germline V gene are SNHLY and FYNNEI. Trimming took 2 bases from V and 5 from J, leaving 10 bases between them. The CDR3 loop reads CASSERLGNEQYF. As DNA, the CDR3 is TGTGCCAGCAGTGAAAGGCTAGGGAACGAGCAGTACTTC.

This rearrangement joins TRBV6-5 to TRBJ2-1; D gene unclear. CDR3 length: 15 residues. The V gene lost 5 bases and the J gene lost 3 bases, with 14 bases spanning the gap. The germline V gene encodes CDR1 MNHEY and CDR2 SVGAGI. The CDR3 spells CASSPDWSVYNEQFF. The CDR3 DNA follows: TGTGCCAGCAGTCCCGACTGGTCGGTCTACAATGAGCAGTTCTTC.

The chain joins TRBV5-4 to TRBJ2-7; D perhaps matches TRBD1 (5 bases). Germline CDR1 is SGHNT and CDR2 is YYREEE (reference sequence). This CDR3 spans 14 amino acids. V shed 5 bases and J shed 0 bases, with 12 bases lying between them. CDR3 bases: TGTGCCAGCAGATCGGACACAAACTCCTACGAGCAGTACTTC. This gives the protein CASRSDTNSYEQYF.

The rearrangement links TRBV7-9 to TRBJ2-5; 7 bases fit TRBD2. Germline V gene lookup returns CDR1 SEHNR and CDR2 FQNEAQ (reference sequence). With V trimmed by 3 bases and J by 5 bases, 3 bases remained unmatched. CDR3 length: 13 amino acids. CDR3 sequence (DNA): TGTGCCAGCAGCTTGGCGGGAGATGAGACCCAGTACTTC. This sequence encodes CASSLAGDETQYF. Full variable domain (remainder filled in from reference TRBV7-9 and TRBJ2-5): DTGVSQNPRHKITKRGQNVTFRCDPISEHNRLYWYRQTLGQGPEFLTYFQNEAQLEKSRLLSDRFSAERPKGSFSTLEIQRTEQGDSAMYLCASSLAGDETQYFGPGTRLLVL.

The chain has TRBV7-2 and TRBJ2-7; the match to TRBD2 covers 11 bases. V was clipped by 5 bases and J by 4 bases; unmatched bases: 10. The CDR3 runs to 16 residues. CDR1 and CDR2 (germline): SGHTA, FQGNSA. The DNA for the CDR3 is TGTGCCAGCAGCCTCGCCCCCGGGACTAGCGGTTACGAGCAGTACTTC. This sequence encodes CASSLAPGTSGYEQYF.

CDR3 region: CASSLAPGQITYEQYF. CDR3 in DNA: TGCGCCAGCAGCTTGGCCCCGGGACAGATAACCTACGAGCAGTACTTC. The genes are TRBV5-1 and TRBJ2-7; 7 bases fit TRBD1. Germline V gene lookup returns CDR1 SGHRS and CDR2 YFSETQ. The CDR3 has 16 amino acids. With V trimmed by 0 bases and J by 2 bases, 8 bases remained unmatched.

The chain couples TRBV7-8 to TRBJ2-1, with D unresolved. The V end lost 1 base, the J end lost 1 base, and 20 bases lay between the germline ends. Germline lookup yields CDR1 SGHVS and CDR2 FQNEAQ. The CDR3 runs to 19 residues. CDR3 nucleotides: TGTGCCAGCAGCTTAGTTTCAGGCAGCGAAGGTGCGTCCTACAATGAGCAGTTCTTC. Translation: CASSLVSGSEGASYNEQFF.

The CDR3 sequence is CASSGTGAHEQYF. For the CDR3, the DNA is TGTGCCAGCAGCGGGACAGGGGCCCACGAGCAGTACTTC. The chain uses TRBV2 and TRBJ2-7, with 10 nucleotides matching TRBD1. Germline CDR1 is SNHLY and CDR2 is FYNNEI. The V segment lost 6 bases and the J segment 5 bases; nucleotides outside the gene matches: 4. The CDR3 sequence is 13 residues long.

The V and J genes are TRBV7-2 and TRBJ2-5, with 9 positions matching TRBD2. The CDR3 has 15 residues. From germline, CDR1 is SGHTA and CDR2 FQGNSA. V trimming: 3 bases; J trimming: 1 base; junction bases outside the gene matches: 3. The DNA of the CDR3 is TGTGCCAGCAGCTTGCAGACTAGCGGCCAAGAGACCCAGTACTTC. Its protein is CASSLQTSGQETQYF.

Written as DNA, the CDR3 is TGTGCCAGCAGCTTGACGCAGGGGGTGGACATTCAGTACTTC. The encoded protein is CASSLTQGVDIQYF. V and J are TRBV5-6 and TRBJ2-4; 7 positions match TRBD1. The CDR3 is 14 amino acids. The V segment lost 1 base and the J segment 8 bases; nucleotides outside the gene matches: 6. The V gene's germline CDR1 is SGHDT and CDR2 YYEEEE.

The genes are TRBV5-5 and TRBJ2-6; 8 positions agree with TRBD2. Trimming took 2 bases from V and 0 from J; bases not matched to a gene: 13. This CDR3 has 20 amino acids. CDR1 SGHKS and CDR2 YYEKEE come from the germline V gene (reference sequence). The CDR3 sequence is CASSLGSSSGLFSGANVLTF. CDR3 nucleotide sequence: TGTGCCAGCAGCTTAGGTTCTTCTAGCGGGTTGTTCTCTGGGGCCAACGTCCTGACTTTC.

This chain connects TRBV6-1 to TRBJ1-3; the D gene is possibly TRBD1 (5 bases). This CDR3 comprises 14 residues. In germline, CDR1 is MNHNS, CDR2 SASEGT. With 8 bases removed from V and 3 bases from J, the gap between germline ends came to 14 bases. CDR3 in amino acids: CASGDGGSGNTIYF. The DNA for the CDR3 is TGTGCCAGCGGGGACGGGGGAAGTGGAAACACCATATATTTT.

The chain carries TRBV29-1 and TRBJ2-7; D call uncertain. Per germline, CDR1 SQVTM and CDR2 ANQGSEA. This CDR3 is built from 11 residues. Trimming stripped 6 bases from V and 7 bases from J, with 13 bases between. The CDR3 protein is CSVGVPTEQYF. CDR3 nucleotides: TGCAGCGTAGGAGTACCTACGGAGCAGTACTTC.

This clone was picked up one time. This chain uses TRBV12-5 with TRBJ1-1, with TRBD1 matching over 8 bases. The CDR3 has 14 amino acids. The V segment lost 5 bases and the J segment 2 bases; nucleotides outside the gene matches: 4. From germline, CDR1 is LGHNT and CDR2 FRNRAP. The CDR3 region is CASGPGTGNTEAFF. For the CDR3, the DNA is TGTGCTAGTGGTCCCGGGACAGGAAACACTGAAGCTTTCTTT.

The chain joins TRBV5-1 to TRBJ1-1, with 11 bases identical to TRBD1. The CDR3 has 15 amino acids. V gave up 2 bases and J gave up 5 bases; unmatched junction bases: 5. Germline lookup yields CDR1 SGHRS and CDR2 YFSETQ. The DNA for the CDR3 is TGCGCCAGCAGCTTAGGACAGGGGGCAGTAACTGAAGCTTTCTTT. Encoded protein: CASSLGQGAVTEAFF.

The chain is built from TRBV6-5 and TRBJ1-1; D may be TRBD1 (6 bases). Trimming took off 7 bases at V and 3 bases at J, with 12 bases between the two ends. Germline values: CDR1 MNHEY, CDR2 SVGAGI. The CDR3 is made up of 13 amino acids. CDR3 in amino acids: CASTRGRYTEAFF. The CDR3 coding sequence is TGTGCCAGCACCAGGGGTCGGTACACTGAAGCTTTCTTT.

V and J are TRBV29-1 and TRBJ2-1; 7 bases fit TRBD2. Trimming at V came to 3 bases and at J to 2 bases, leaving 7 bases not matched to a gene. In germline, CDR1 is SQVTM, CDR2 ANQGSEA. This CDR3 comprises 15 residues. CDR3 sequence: CSVDERDRPYNEQFF. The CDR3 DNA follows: TGCAGCGTTGACGAGCGGGATAGGCCCTACAATGAGCAGTTCTTC.

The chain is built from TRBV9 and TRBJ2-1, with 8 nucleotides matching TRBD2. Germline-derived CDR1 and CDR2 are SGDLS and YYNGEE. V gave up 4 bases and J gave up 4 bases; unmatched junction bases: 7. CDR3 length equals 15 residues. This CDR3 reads CASSSPAGAYNEQFF. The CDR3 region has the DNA TGTGCCAGCAGCTCCCCAGCGGGAGCTTACAATGAGCAGTTCTTC.

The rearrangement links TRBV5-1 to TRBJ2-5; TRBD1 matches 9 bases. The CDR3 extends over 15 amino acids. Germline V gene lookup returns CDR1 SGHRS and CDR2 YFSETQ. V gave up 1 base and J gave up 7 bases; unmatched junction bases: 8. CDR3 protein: CASSLSSGQGLTQYF. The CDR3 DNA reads TGCGCCAGCAGCTTGTCCAGCGGACAGGGGTTGACCCAGTACTTC.

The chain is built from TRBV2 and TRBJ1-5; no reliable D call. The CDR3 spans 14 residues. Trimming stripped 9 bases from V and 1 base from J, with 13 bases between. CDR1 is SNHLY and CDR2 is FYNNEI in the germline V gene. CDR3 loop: CASSLERSNQPQHF. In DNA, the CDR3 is TGTGCCAGTAGTCTTGAACGCAGCAATCAGCCCCAGCATTTT.

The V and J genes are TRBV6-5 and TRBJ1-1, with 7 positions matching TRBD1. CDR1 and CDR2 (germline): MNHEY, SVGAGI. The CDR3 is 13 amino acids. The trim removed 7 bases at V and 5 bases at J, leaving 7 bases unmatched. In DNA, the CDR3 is TGTGCCAGCAATAAAAGACAGGGAACTGAAGCTTTCTTT. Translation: CASNKRQGTEAFF.

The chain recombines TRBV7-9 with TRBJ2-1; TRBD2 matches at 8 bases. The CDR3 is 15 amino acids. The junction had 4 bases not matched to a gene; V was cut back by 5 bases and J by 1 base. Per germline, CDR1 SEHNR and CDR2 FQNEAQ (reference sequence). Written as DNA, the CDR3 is TGTGCCAGCAGCCGAACTAGCGGTTCCTACAATGAGCAGTTCTTC. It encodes CASSRTSGSYNEQFF.

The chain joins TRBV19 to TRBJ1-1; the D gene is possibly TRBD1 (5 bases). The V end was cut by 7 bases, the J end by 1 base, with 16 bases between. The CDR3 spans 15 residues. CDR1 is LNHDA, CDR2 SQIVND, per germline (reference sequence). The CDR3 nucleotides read TGTGCCAGTATAACGGGTCAGGGCAGGAACACTGAAGCTTTCTTT. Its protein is CASITGQGRNTEAFF.

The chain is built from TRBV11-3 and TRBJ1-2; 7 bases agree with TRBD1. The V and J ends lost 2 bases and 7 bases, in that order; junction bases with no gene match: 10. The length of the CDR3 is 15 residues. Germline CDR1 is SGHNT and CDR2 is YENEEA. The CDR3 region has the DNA TGTGCCAGCAGCTTAACCTCGCAGGGGGAGTCTGGCTACACCTTC. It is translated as CASSLTSQGESGYTF.

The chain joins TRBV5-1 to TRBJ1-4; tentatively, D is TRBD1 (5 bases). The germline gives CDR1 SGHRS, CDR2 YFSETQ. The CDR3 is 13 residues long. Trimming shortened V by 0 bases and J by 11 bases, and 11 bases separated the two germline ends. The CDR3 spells CASSLGDLGKLFF. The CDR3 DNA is TGCGCCAGCAGCTTGGGGGACCTTGGGAAACTGTTTTTT.

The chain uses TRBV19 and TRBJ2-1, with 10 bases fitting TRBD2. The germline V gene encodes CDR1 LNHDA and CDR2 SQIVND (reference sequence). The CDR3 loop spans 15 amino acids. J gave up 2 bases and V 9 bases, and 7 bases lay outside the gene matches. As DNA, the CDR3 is TGTGCCAGCAACCCAAGCGGGAGGGCCTACAATGAGCAGTTCTTC. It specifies CASNPSGRAYNEQFF.

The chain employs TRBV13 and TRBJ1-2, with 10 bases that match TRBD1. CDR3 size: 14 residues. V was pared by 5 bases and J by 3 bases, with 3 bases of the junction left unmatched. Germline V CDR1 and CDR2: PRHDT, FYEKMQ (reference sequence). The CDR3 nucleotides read TGTGCCAGCAGCGTCGACAGGGGGCACTATGGCTACACCTTC. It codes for CASSVDRGHYGYTF.

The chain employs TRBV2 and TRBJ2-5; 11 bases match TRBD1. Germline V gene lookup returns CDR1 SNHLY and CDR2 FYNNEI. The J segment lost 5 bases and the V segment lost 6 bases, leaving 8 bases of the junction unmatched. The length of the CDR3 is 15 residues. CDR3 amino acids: CASRGQGAGRETQYF. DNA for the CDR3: TGTGCCAGCAGAGGACAGGGGGCAGGGAGGGAGACCCAGTACTTC. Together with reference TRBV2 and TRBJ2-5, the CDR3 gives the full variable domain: EPEVTQTPSHQVTQMGQEVILRCVPISNHLYFYWYRQILGQKVEFLVSFYNNEISEKSEIFDDQFSVERPDGSNFTLKIRSTKLEDSAMYFCASRGQGAGRETQYFGPGTRLLVL.